The 31 T cell receptor beta chains in this list originate from one sample, sequenced in a study of OX40 agonist ivuxolimab in advanced cancers. Clones were read by immunoSEQ multiplex PCR, and TCRdb kept only the in-frame ones, dropping some. Seen here are 30,000 to 35,000 clones, approximately 86% observed once, and the top ten hold 30% to 40%. The specimen was CD4+ or CD8+ T cells sorted from blood, collected in a trial of the OX40 agonist ivuxolimab. The source of these receptors is an adult with an advanced solid tumor such as melanoma, head and neck, liver or kidney cancer.

The rearrangement uses TRBV9 and TRBJ1-1, with a tentative D call TRBD1 (6 bases). Looked up from germline, CDR1 is SGDLS and CDR2 is YYNGEE. The CDR3 spans 13 residues. The ends were cut back, 5 bases at V and 4 bases at J, with 12 bases in the middle. This CDR3 is CASRGRGGTEAFF. In DNA, the CDR3 is TGTGCCAGCAGGGGACGAGGGGGCACTGAAGCTTTCTTT.

The CDR3 nucleotides are TGTGCCAGCCTCGGGGTGTCGGGACAGCCCCAGCATTTT. Translated: CASLGVSGQPQHF. This chain uses TRBV2 with TRBJ1-5; D remains ambiguous. V lost 8 bases, J lost 7 bases, and 15 bases lay in between. Germline assignment: CDR1 SNHLY and CDR2 FYNNEI. This CDR3 contains 13 residues.

The V and J genes are TRBV28 and TRBJ2-5; perhaps TRBD1 as D (6 bases). The J call is doubtful: the DNA matches TRBJ2-7 better. Germline V gene sequence: CDR1 MDHEN, CDR2 SYDVKM. The CDR3 loop spans 15 amino acids. The CDR3 loop is CASSDGTYLSYEQYF. Written as DNA, the CDR3 is TGTGCCAGCAGTGATGGGACATACCTATCCTACGAGCAGTACTTC.

This chain uses TRBV5-4 with TRBJ2-5; 15 bases align to TRBD2. The CDR3 covers 18 residues. V was clipped by 3 bases and J by 1 base; unmatched bases: 7. Germline V lookup: CDR1 SGHNT, CDR2 YYREEE (reference sequence). The CDR3 is CASSSPGLAGGAQETQYF. The CDR3 DNA reads TGTGCCAGCAGCTCACCGGGACTAGCGGGAGGAGCCCAAGAGACCCAGTACTTC.

The chain links TRBV25-1 to TRBJ1-3, with unresolved D. Germline V gene data show CDR1 as MGHDK and CDR2 as SYGVNS. V shed 5 bases and J shed 0 bases, with 5 bases lying between them. The CDR3 covers 13 residues. The CDR3: CASSSGSGNTIYF. Here the CDR3 DNA reads TGTGCCAGCAGTTCAGGCTCTGGAAACACCATATATTTT.

The gene calls are TRBV5-4 and TRBJ2-1; 10 nucleotides align to TRBD1. The CDR3 runs to 16 residues. Germline CDR1 reads SGHNT; CDR2 reads YYREEE (reference sequence). Unmatched junction bases numbered 12, after V lost 4 bases and J lost 8 bases. CDR3 nucleotide sequence: TGTGCCAGCAGCCCTGAGACAGGGGGCCTTTTCGATGAGCAGTTCTTC. It translates to CASSPETGGLFDEQFF. The entire variable domain, with the rest obtained from reference TRBV5-4 and TRBJ2-1, is as follows: ETGVTQSPTHLIKTRGQQVTLRCSSQSGHNTVSWYQQALGQGPQFIFQYYREEENGRGNFPPRFSGLQFPNYSSELNVNALELDDSALYLCASSPETGGLFDEQFFGPGTRLTVL.

This clone was picked up a small number of times. This sequence joins TRBV6-5 and TRBJ1-2; TRBD1 might be the D (5 bases). This CDR3 is built from 15 residues. Trimming removed 2 bases at V and 2 bases at J, with 12 bases between. In germline, CDR1 is MNHEY, CDR2 SVGAGI. CDR3 nucleotide sequence: TGTGCCAGCAGTTACGAGATTTCAGGGAACTATGGCTACACCTTC. Protein product: CASSYEISGNYGYTF.

J is TRBJ2-1 and V is TRBV6-5, with 8 positions matching TRBD1. Germline V gene data show CDR1 as MNHEY and CDR2 as SVGAGI. The CDR3 is made up of 16 amino acids. The J segment lost 5 bases and the V segment lost 0 bases, leaving 6 bases of the junction unmatched. The CDR3 sequence: CASSYSPRGQDNEQFF. Written as DNA, the CDR3 is TGTGCCAGCAGTTACTCGCCCAGGGGGCAAGACAATGAGCAGTTCTTC.

About this clone itself: This may arise from a read error, as a much more abundant clone is one base away. The chain carries TRBV11-2 and TRBJ2-1; no definite D call. The V end lost 5 bases, the J end lost 2 bases, and 4 bases lay between the germline ends. CDR3 size: 12 residues. Germline loops: CDR1 SGHAT, CDR2 FQNNGV. The CDR3 spells CASSPTYNEQFF. In nucleotides, the CDR3 is TGTGCCAGCAGCCCCACCTACAATGAGCAGTTCTTC.

This clone occurred a few times. V usage is TRBV27 and J usage is TRBJ1-4; D gene unclear. Trimming removed 2 bases from V and 8 bases from J, with 12 bases in between. CDR1 MNHEY and CDR2 SMNVEV come from the germline V gene (reference sequence). The CDR3 runs to 14 residues. The CDR3 nucleotides are TGTGCCAGCAGTTTAGTCGCGGTCAACGAAAAACTGTTTTTT. This codes for CASSLVAVNEKLFF.

V and J are TRBV4-3 and TRBJ1-5; TRBD1 might be the D (6 bases). V was trimmed by 0 bases and J by 1 base, leaving 10 bases between them. This CDR3 is built from 16 residues. Per germline, CDR1 LGHNA and CDR2 YSLEER. The CDR3 reads CASSQDGTPSNQPQHF. CDR3 bases: TGCGCCAGCAGCCAAGATGGGACACCGAGCAATCAGCCCCAGCATTTT.

V gene TRBV5-6 combines with J gene TRBJ1-2; tentative D call: TRBD1 (5 bases). Germline V gene data show CDR1 as SGHDT and CDR2 as YYEEEE. The CDR3 totals 15 residues. V was clipped by 4 bases and J by 3 bases, with 16 bases between them. The chain's CDR3 is CASSLRIRAHYGYTF. The CDR3 DNA sequence: TGTGCCAGCAGCCTACGGATCAGGGCACACTATGGCTACACCTTC.

This clone was recorded only once. The chain has TRBV28 and TRBJ2-5; TRBD2 might be the D (6 bases). The CDR3 is made up of 16 amino acids. Germline loops: CDR1 MDHEN, CDR2 SYDVKM. With 6 bases removed from V and 1 base from J, the gap between germline ends came to 18 bases. The CDR3 DNA reads as TGTGCCAGCAGCGAACCGGAGCTAGCGCCCCAAGAGACCCAGTACTTC. Protein sequence: CASSEPELAPQETQYF.

The genes are TRBV7-9 and TRBJ2-3; D is ambiguous. The CDR3 spans 13 residues. The germline CDR1 and CDR2 sequences are SEHNR and FQNEAQ (reference sequence). Trimming shortened V by 1 base and J by 4 bases, and 6 bases separated the two germline ends. The DNA for the CDR3 is TGTGCCAGCAGCTTAGGAGTCGCAGATACGCAGTATTTT. Protein: CASSLGVADTQYF.

The V call is TRBV19, the J call TRBJ2-1, with D tentatively TRBD2 (6 bases). CDR1 and CDR2 (germline): LNHDA, SQIVND (reference sequence). Trimming removed 1 base at V and 4 bases at J, with 14 bases between. CDR3 length equals 16 residues. For the CDR3, the DNA is TGTGCCAGTAGTATAGTTTACGGGGGAGATTACAATGAGCAGTTCTTC. Its protein is CASSIVYGGDYNEQFF.

The chain has TRBV18 and TRBJ2-1, with a possible D match to TRBD2 (6 bases). In germline, CDR1 is KGHSH, CDR2 LQKENI. The CDR3 sequence is 16 residues long. Deletions cut 6 bases from V and 2 bases from J, with 17 bases between. Written as DNA, the CDR3 is TGTGCCAGCTCGGAGGGAGGACTCACCCCCTACAATGAGCAGTTCTTC. This encodes CASSEGGLTPYNEQFF.

CDR3 sequence reads: CARTLDRFFYEQYF. CDR3 nucleotides: TGTGCCAGAACCCTTGACCGTTTTTTCTACGAGCAGTACTTC. V and J are TRBV5-3 and TRBJ2-7, with unresolved D. TRBV5-3 is an open reading frame, and its role is uncertain. The CDR3 has 14 residues. V lost 6 bases and J lost 3, with 16 bases in between.

V and J are TRBV5-1 and TRBJ2-1, with D possibly being TRBD1 (5 bases). Germline V gene sequence: CDR1 SGHRS, CDR2 YFSETQ. The CDR3 spans 14 residues. Trimming cost V 0 bases and J 4 bases, with 8 bases left between them. The CDR3: CASSLVGLYNEQFF. In DNA, the CDR3 is TGCGCCAGCAGCTTGGTGGGGCTGTACAATGAGCAGTTCTTC.

The chain carries TRBV7-9 and TRBJ1-4; the D is unclear. The V gene's germline CDR1 is SEHNR and CDR2 FQNEAQ (reference sequence). V lost 2 bases and J 0 bases, leaving 10 bases between the germline ends. The CDR3 covers 16 residues. This CDR3 is CASSLSQAATNEKLFF. The CDR3 DNA sequence: TGTGCCAGCAGCTTAAGTCAGGCCGCAACTAATGAAAAACTGTTTTTT.

This chain connects TRBV11-3 to TRBJ2-7; perhaps D is TRBD1 or TRBD2 (5 bases each). Per germline, CDR1 SGHNT and CDR2 YENEEA. This CDR3 has 12 residues. The V end lost 3 bases, the J end lost 6 bases, and 9 bases lay between the germline ends. CDR3 in amino acids: CASSFSGTEQYF. DNA for the CDR3: TGTGCCAGCAGCTTTTCCGGGACCGAGCAGTACTTC.

This sequence joins TRBV29-1 and TRBJ2-3, with D unclear. Germline loops: CDR1 SQVTM, CDR2 ANQGSEA. The V end was cut by 3 bases, the J end by 0 bases, with 7 bases between. CDR3 length: 13 amino acids. This chain's CDR3 is CSVDGRSTDTQYF. The CDR3 nucleotides read TGCAGCGTTGATGGGCGTAGCACAGATACGCAGTATTTT.

The chain recombines TRBV28 with TRBJ2-1; D call uncertain. Germline CDR1 MDHEN, CDR2 SYDVKM. The CDR3 covers 14 residues. V was cut by 7 bases and J by 3 bases, with 13 bases left in between. In DNA form, the CDR3 reads TGTGCCAGCATCGGGCTCCCCAACTACAATGAGCAGTTCTTC. The encoded protein is CASIGLPNYNEQFF.

The chain employs TRBV27 and TRBJ2-1, with 8 bases identical to TRBD2. V shed 2 bases and J 5 bases; nucleotides not matched to a gene: 8. The CDR3 length is 16 residues. CDR1 and CDR2 from the germline V gene are MNHEY and SMNVEV (reference sequence). The CDR3 sequence is CASSLQTSGGNNEQFF. CDR3 in DNA: TGTGCCAGCAGTTTACAAACTAGCGGAGGAAACAATGAGCAGTTCTTC.

This sequence joins TRBV28 and TRBJ2-7; possibly TRBD1 or TRBD2 for D (5 bases each). This CDR3 spans 14 amino acids. Germline loops: CDR1 MDHEN, CDR2 SYDVKM. V was pared by 3 bases and J by 2 bases, with 11 bases between. CDR3 nucleotides: TGTGCCAGCAGTTTCGGGGCCGTGACCTACGAGCAGTACTTC. Its translation: CASSFGAVTYEQYF.

The chain carries TRBV2 and TRBJ2-7; D is ambiguous. The V gene lost 0 bases and the J gene lost 0 bases, with 15 bases spanning the gap. The CDR3 totals 17 residues. Germline loops: CDR1 SNHLY, CDR2 FYNNEI. The CDR3: CASSEAKGWPPSYEQYF. DNA for the CDR3: TGTGCCAGCAGTGAAGCAAAAGGGTGGCCCCCCTCCTACGAGCAGTACTTC.

The CDR3 here is CASSLTMNTEAFF. The CDR3 DNA follows: TGTGCCAGCAGCCTAACAATGAACACTGAAGCTTTCTTT. The gene calls are TRBV7-9 and TRBJ1-1, with D unclear. Trimming pared 5 bases from V and 0 bases from J, leaving 7 bases between. Looked up from germline, CDR1 is SEHNR and CDR2 is FQNEAQ (reference sequence). The CDR3 spans 13 residues.

This clone has only a few counts. Distinct nucleotide sequences in the sample also encode this CDR3. The chain recombines TRBV11-2 with TRBJ1-5; D not certain. Germline values: CDR1 SGHAT, CDR2 FQNNGV. The CDR3 is 15 residues long. Trimming took off 6 bases at V and 0 bases at J, with 12 bases between the two ends. This CDR3 is CASSPTGYSNQPQHF. In DNA form, the CDR3 reads TGTGCCAGCAGTCCGACCGGGTATAGCAATCAGCCCCAGCATTTT.

This chain links TRBV9 with TRBJ1-2; tentative D call: TRBD1 (5 bases). The CDR3 length is 13 residues. V gave up 2 bases and J gave up 3 bases, with 8 bases separating them. Germline lookup yields CDR1 SGDLS and CDR2 YYNGEE. CDR3 sequence (DNA): TGTGCCAGCAGCGTCGGGGGGGACTATGGCTACACCTTC. Residues: CASSVGGDYGYTF.

The V gene is TRBV6-6, the J gene TRBJ2-7, with 11 bases fitting TRBD2. The CDR3 sequence is 14 residues long. Per the germline V gene, CDR1 is MNHNY and CDR2 is SVGAGI (reference sequence). J lost 2 bases, V lost 6 bases, and 3 bases had no gene match. CDR3 DNA: TGTGCCAGCAGGCTAGCGGGGGGCGCCTACGAGCAGTACTTC. It translates to CASRLAGGAYEQYF.

The chain links TRBV6-6 to TRBJ1-4; perhaps TRBD1 as D (5 bases). The CDR3 runs 13 residues. From germline, CDR1 is MNHNY and CDR2 SVGAGI (reference sequence). Trimming took 10 bases from V and 1 from J, leaving 10 bases between them. DNA of the CDR3: TGTGCCATCGGGGACGGAACTAATGAAAAACTGTTTTTT. This sequence encodes CAIGDGTNEKLFF.

The rearrangement joins TRBV5-6 to TRBJ2-1; 8 bases are shared with TRBD2. CDR1 and CDR2 from the germline V gene are SGHDT and YYEEEE. The V gene end was trimmed by 4 bases and the J gene end by 0 bases; junction bases not matched to a gene: 9. CDR3 length equals 17 residues. CDR3 nucleotides: TGTGCCAGCAGCCCGGGGACCGCGGGGGGCTCCTACAATGAGCAGTTCTTC. Protein sequence: CASSPGTAGGSYNEQFF.